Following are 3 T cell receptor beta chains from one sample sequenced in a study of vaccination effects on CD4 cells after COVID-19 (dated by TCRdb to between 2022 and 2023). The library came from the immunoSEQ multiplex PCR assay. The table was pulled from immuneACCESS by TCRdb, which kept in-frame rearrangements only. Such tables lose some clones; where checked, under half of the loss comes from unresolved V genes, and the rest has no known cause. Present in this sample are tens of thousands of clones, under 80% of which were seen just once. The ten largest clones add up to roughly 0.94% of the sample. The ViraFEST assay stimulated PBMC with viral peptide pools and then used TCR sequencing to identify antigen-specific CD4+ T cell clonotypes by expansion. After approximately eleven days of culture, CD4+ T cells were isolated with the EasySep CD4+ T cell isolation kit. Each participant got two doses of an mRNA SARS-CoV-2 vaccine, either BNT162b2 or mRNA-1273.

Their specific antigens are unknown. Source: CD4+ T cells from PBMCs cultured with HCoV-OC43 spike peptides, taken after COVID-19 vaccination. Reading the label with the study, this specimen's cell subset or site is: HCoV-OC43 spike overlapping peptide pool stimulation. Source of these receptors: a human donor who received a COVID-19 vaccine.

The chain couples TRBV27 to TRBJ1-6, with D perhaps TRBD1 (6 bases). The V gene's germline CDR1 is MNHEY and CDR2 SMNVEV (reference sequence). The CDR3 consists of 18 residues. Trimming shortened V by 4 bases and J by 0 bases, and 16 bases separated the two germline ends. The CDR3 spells CASSYWRGASSYNSPLHF. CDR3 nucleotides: TGTGCCAGCAGTTATTGGCGGGGGGCTTCCTCCTATAATTCACCCCTCCACTTT.

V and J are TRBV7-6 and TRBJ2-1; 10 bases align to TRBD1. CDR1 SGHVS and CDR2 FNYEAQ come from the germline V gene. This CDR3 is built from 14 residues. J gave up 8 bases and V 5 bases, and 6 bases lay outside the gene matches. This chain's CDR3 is CASSIGQGVDEQFF. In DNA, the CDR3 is TGTGCCAGCAGCATCGGACAGGGGGTGGATGAGCAGTTCTTC.

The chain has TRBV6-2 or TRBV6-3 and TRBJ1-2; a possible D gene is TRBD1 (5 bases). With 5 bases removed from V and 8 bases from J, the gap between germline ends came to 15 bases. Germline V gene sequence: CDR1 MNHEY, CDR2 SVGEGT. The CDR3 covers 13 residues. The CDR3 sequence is CASSQTVFRGYTF. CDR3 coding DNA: TGTGCCAGCAGTCAGACAGTATTTCGAGGCTACACCTTC.